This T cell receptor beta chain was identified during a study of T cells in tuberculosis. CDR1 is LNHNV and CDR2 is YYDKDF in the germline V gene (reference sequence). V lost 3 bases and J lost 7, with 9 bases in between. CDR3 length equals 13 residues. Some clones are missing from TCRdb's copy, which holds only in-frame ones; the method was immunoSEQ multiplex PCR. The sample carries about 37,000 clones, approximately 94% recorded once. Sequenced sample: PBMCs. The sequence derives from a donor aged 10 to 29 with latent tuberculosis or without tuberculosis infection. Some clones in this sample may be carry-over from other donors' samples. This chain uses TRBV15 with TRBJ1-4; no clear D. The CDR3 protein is CATSSASGEKLFF. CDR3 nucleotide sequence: TGTGCCACCAGCAGTGCCAGTGGTGAAAAACTGTTTTTT.